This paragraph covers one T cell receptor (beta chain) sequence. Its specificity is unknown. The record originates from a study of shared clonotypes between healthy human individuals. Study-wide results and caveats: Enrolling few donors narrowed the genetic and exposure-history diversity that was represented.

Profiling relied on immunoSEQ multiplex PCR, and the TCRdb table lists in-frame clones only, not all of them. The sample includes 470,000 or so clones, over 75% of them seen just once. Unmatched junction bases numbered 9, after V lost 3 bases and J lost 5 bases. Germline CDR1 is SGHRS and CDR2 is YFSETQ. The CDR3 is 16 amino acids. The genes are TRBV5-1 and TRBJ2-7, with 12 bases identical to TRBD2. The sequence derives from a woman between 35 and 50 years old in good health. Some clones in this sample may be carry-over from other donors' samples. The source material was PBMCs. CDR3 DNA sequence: TGCGCCAGCAGCTCCAGACTAGCGGGAGCGGGGAACGAGCAGTACTTC. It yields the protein CASSSRLAGAGNEQYF. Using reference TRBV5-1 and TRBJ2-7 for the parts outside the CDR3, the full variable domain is KAGVTQTPRYLIKTRGQQVTLSCSPISGHRSVSWYQQTPGQGLQFLFEYFSETQRNKGNFPGRFSGRQFSNSRSEMNVSTLELGDSALYLCASSSRLAGAGNEQYFGPGTRLTVT.